The clone carrying this TCR beta chain turned up a few times. This entry is derived from a study of OX40 agonist ivuxolimab in advanced cancers. The CDR3 has 14 residues. Germline V lookup: CDR1 SGHAT, CDR2 FQNNGV. V trimming: 1 base; J trimming: 9 bases; junction bases outside the gene matches: 6. Measured with immunoSEQ multiplex PCR; TCRdb has only the in-frame clones, and not every one. The table shows 50,000 to 65,000 clones, with around 81% occurring only once. Anyone with autoimmune disease history or systemic immunosuppression was excluded. Researchers took blood at baseline, on cycle 4 day 1, and on cycle 7 day 1.

The clonotype originates from an adult with an advanced solid tumor such as melanoma, head and neck, liver or kidney cancer. Sequenced material: CD4+ or CD8+ T cells sorted from blood, taken in a trial of the OX40 agonist ivuxolimab. The chain uses TRBV11-2 and TRBJ2-1; 7 nucleotides agree with TRBD1. The CDR3 sequence is CASSLVRDRAEQFF. The CDR3 region has the DNA TGTGCCAGCAGCTTAGTGCGCGACAGGGCTGAGCAGTTCTTC.